The 7 T cell receptor beta chains presented below share a single source sample, sequenced in a study of shared clonotypes between healthy human individuals. This table comes from immunoSEQ multiplex PCR, and its TCRdb copy is limited to in-frame clones, with some not included. Of under 1,900,000 clones listed, 97% to 99% were seen once; the top ten hold about 0.4%. Input material: naive CD4+ T cells sorted from blood. Regarding subset: CD45RA+ positively selected. Receptor source: a man aged 25 to 40 in good health.

V gene TRBV2 combines with J gene TRBJ1-5; D perhaps matches TRBD1 (6 bases). The V end was cut by 3 bases, the J end by 2 bases, with 14 bases between. The CDR3 extends over 16 amino acids. Germline CDR1 and CDR2: SNHLY and FYNNEI. The CDR3 DNA follows: TGTGCCAGCAGTGAGATAACAGGGATCGGCAATCAGCCCCAGCATTTT. This gives the protein CASSEITGIGNQPQHF.

The chain is built from TRBV19 and TRBJ1-5, with unresolved D. V dropped 8 bases and J dropped 10 bases, with 21 bases sitting between them. CDR1 is LNHDA, CDR2 SQIVND, per germline (reference sequence). CDR3 length: 14 residues. The CDR3 sequence: CASSSAGGVGPQHF. The CDR3 DNA reads TGTGCCAGTTCTTCGGCCGGTGGCGTGGGTCCCCAGCATTTT.

The rearrangement joins TRBV27 to TRBJ2-2, with TRBD1 matching over 7 bases. The CDR3 is made up of 16 amino acids. Germline trimming cut 7 bases from V and 4 bases from J; bases unmatched to any gene: 12. Germline V lookup: CDR1 MNHEY, CDR2 SMNVEV (reference sequence). DNA for the CDR3: TGTGCCAGCACCCGGATGGGGACAGAGGGCACCGGGGAGCTGTTTTTT. Its protein product is CASTRMGTEGTGELFF.

The V call is TRBV5-1, the J call TRBJ1-4, with D unresolved. Germline CDR1 SGHRS, CDR2 YFSETQ. CDR3 length equals 15 residues. Trimming removed 3 bases at V and 7 bases at J, with 16 bases between. The CDR3 here is CASSSNTGSREKLFF. CDR3 DNA sequence: TGCGCCAGCAGCTCCAACACGGGGTCTCGTGAAAAACTGTTTTTT.

The chain has TRBV5-4 and TRBJ2-7; the D gene is possibly TRBD1 (6 bases). Trimming pared 4 bases from V and 5 bases from J, leaving 13 bases between. Germline CDR1 reads SGHNT; CDR2 reads YYREEE (reference sequence). This CDR3 contains 13 residues. The CDR3 region is CASSHRDTDEQYF. Written as DNA, the CDR3 is TGTGCCAGCAGCCACAGGGACACCGACGAGCAGTACTTC.

The chain recombines TRBV5-1 with TRBJ2-3; 7 bases agree with TRBD2. CDR1 and CDR2 (germline): SGHRS, YFSETQ. V shed 0 bases, J shed 4 bases, and the junction held 11 bases outside the gene matches. There are 17 residues in the CDR3. CDR3 loop: CASSLVTGGLSADTQYF. Here the CDR3 DNA reads TGCGCCAGCAGCTTGGTAACGGGAGGACTTTCAGCAGATACGCAGTATTTT.

The rearrangement joins TRBV10-1 to TRBJ2-1; 9 nucleotides match TRBD2. V was pared by 8 bases and J by 5 bases, with 13 bases of the junction left unmatched. This CDR3 region has 16 residues. Germline V gives CDR1 WNHNN, CDR2 SYGVQD (reference sequence). CDR3 sequence (DNA): TGCGCCAGCCAAATCCGTTGGACTAGCGAACACAATGAGCAGTTCTTC. This sequence encodes CASQIRWTSEHNEQFF.